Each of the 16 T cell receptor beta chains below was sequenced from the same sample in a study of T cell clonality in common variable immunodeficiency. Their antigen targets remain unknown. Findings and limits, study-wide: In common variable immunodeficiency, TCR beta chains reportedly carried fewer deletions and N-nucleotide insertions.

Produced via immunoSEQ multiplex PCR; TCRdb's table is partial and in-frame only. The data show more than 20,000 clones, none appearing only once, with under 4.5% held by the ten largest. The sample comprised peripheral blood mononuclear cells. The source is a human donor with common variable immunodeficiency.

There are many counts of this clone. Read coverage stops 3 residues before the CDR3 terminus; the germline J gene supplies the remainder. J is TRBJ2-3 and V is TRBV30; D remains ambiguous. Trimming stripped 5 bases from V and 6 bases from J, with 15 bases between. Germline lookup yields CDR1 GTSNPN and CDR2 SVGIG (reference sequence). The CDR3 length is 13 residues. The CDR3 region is CAWERPAADTQYF. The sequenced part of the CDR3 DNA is TGTGCCTGGGAACGACCTGCGGCCGATACG.

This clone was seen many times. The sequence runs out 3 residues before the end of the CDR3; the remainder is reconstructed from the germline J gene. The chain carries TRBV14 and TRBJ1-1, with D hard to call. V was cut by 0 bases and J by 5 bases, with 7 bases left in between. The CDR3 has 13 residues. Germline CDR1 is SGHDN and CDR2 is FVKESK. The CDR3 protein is CASSQDMRTEAFF. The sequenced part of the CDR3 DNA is TGTGCCAGCAGCCAAGATATGAGGACTGAA.

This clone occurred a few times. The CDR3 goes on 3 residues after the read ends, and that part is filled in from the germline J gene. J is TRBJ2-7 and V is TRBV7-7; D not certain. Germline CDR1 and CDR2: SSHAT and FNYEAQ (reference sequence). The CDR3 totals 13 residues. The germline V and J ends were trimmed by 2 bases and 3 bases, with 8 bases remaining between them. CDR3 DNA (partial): TGTGCCAGCAGCTTAAAGGCAGACTACGAG. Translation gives CASSLKADYE. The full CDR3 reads CASSLKADYEQYF.

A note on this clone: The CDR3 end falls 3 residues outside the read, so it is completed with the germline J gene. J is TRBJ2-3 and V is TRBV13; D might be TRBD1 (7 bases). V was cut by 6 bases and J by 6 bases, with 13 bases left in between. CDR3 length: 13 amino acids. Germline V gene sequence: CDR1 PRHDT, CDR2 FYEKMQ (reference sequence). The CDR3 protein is CASSSTGRDTQYF. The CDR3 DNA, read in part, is TGTGCCAGCAGTTCGACAGGGAGGGATACG.

CDR3: CASSEWIAGGPYNEQFF. The sequenced part of the CDR3 DNA is TGTGCCAGCAGTGAATGGATAGCGGGAGGGCCTTACAATGAG. The gene calls are TRBV6-1 and TRBJ2-1; TRBD2 aligns across 11 bases. The read ends 3 residues shy of where the CDR3 ends; the end is completed using the germline J gene. This CDR3 contains 17 residues. In germline, CDR1 is MNHNS, CDR2 SASEGT. After removal of 2 bases from V and 4 bases from J, the junction contained 7 bases not matched to a gene.

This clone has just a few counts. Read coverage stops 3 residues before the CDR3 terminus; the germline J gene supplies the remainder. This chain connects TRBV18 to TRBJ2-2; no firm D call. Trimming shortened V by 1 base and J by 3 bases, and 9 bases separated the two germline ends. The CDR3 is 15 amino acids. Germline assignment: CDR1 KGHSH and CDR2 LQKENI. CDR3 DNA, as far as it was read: TGTGCCAGCTCACCACAGAGCAGGTACACCGGGGAG. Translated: CASSPQSRYTGE. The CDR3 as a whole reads CASSPQSRYTGELFF.

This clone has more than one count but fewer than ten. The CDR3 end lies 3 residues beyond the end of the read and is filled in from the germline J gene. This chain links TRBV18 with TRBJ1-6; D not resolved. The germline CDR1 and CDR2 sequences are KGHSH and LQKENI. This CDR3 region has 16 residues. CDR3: CASSPSQTEAIGPLHF. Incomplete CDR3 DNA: TGTGCCAGCTCTCCCTCACAAACGGAGGCCATCGGGCCC.

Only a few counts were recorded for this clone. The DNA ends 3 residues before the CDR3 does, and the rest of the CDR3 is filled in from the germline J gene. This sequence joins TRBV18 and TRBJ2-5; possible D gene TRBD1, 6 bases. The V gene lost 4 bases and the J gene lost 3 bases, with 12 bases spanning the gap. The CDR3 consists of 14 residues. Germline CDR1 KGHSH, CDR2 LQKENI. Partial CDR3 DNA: TGTGCCAGCTCACAGCAGGGGTGGGAAGAGACC. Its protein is CASSQQGWEET. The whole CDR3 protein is CASSQQGWEETQYF.

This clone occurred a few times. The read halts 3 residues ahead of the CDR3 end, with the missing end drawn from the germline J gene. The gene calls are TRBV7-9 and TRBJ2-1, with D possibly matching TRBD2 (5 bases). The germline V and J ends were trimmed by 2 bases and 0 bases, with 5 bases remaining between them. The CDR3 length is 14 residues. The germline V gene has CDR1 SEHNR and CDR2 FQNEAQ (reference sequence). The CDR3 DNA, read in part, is TGTGCCAGCAGCTTAACTAGCTCCTACAATGAG. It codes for CASSLTSSYNE. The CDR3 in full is CASSLTSSYNEQFF.

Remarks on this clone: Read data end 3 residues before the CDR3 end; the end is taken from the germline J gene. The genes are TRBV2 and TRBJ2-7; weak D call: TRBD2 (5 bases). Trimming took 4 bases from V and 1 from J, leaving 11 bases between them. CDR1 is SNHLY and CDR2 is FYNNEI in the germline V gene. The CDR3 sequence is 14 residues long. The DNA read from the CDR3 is TGTGCCAGCAGTGTTTTAGCGCTGTCCTACGAG. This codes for CASSVLALSYE. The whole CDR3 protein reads CASSVLALSYEQYF.

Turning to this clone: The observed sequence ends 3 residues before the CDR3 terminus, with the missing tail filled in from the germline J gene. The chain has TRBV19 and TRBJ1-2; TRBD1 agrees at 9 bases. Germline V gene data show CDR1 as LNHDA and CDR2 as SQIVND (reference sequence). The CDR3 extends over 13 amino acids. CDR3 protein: CASSSDRGFGYTF. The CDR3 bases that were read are TGTGCCAGTAGTAGCGACAGGGGGTTCGGC.

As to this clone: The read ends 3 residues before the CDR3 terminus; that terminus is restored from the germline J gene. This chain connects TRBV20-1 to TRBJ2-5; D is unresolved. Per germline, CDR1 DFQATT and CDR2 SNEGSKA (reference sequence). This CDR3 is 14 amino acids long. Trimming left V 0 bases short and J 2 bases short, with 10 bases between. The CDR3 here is CSARELTLQETQYF. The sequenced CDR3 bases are TGCAGTGCTAGAGAATTGACACTTCAAGAGACC.

CDR3: CASSGPGGRNNEQFF. CDR3 DNA (partial): TGTGCCAGCAGTGGGCCTGGCGGTAGAAACAATGAG. This chain connects TRBV6-1 to TRBJ2-1; D not resolved. The read terminates 3 residues ahead of where the CDR3 ends, so the germline J gene completes it. The CDR3 is 15 residues long. V was pared by 4 bases and J by 5 bases, with 15 bases between. The germline CDR1 and CDR2 sequences are MNHNS and SASEGT.

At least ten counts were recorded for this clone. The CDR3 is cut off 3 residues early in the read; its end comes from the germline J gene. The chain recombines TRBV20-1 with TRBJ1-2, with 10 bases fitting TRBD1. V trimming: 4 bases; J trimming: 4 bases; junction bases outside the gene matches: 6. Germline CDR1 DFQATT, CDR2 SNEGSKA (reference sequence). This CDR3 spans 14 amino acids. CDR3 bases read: TGCAGTGCTATCCCCGGGACAGGGGCCTATGGC. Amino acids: CSAIPGTGAYG. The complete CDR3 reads CSAIPGTGAYGYTF.

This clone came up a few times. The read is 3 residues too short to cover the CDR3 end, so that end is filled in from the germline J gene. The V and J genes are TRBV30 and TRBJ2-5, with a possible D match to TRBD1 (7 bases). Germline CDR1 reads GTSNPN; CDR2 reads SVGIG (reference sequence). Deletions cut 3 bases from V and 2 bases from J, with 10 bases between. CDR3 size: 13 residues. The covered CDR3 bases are TGTGCCTGGAGGGAGGGACAGCAAGAGACC. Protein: CAWREGQQET. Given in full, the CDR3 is CAWREGQQETQYF.

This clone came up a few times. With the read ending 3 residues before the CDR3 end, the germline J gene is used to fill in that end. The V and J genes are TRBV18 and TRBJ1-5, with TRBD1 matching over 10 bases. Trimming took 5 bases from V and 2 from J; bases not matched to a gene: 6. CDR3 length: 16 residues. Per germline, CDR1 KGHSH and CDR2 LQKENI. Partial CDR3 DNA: TGTGCCAGCTCAGAGGACAGGGGGAAAGGCAATCAGCCC. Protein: CASSEDRGKGNQP. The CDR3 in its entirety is CASSEDRGKGNQPQHF.